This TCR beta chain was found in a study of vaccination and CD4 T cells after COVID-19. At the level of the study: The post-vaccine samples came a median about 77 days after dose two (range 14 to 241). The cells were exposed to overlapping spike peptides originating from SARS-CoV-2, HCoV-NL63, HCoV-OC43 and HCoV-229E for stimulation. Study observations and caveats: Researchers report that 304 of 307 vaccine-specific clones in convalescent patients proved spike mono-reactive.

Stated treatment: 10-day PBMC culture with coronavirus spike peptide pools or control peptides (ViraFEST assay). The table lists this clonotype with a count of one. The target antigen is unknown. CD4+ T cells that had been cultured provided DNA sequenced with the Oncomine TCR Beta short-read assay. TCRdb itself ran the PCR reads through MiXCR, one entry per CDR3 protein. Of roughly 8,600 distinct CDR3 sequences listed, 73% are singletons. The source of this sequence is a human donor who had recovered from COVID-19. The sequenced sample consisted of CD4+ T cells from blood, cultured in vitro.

Here the CDR3 DNA reads TGTGCCAGCAGCCATCCGGACCGCGGGGAGCTGTTTTTT. Its protein product is CASSHPDRGELFF. The chain employs TRBV5-4 and TRBJ2-2, with D unclear. Germline-derived CDR1 and CDR2 are SGHNT and YYREEE (reference sequence). This CDR3 comprises 13 residues. V was clipped by 4 bases and J by 7 bases, with 11 bases between them.